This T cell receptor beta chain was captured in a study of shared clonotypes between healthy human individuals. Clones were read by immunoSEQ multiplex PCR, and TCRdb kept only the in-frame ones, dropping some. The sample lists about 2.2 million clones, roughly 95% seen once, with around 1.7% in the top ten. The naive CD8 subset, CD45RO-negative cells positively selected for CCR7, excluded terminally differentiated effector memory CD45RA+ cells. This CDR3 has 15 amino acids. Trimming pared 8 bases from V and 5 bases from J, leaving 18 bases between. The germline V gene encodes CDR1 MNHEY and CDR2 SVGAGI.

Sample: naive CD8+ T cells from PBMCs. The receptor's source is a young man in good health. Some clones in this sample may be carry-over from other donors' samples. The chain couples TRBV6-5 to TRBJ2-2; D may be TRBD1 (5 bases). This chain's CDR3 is CASLPSQGWTGELFF. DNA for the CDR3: TGTGCCAGCCTGCCCTCGCAGGGCTGGACCGGGGAGCTGTTTTTT.